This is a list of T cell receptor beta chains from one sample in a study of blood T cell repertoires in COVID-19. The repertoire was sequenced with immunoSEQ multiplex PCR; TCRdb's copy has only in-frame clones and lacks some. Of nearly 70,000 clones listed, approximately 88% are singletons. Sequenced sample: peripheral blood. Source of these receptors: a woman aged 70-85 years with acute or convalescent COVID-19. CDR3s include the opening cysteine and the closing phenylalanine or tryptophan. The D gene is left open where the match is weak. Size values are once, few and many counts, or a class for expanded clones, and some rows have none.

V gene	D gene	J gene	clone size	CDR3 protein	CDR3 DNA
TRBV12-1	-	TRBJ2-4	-	CASSFHGNIQYF	TGTGCCAGCAGCTTTCACGGGAACATTCAGTACTTC
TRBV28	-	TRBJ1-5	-	CASNTLNQPQHF	TGTGCCAGCAATACTCTCAATCAGCCCCAGCATTTT
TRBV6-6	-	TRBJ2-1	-	CASSPPLIPYTYNEQFF	TGTGCCAGCAGTCCCCCACTCATTCCCTATACCTACAATGAGCAGTTCTTC
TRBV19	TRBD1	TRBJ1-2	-	CASYNSPGTGHGYTF	TGTGCCAGCTACAACTCTCCCGGGACAGGCCATGGCTACACCTTC
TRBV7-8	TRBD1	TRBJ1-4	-	CASSLAGTGNEKLFF	TGTGCCAGCAGCTTAGCAGGGACAGGGAATGAAAAACTGTTTTTT
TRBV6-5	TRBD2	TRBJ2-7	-	CASNLAGGTKGEQYF	TGTGCCAGCAATCTAGCGGGGGGGACAAAGGGCGAGCAGTACTTC
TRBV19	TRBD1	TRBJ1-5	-	CASSPDRAGSQPQHF	TGTGCCAGTAGCCCTGACAGGGCAGGGAGTCAGCCCCAGCATTTT
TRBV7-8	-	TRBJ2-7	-	CASSSEGAGGYEQYF	TGTGCCAGCAGCTCCGAGGGAGCAGGGGGGTACGAGCAGTACTTC
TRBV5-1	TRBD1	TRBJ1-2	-	CASTRTGDNYGYTF	TGCGCCAGCACAAGAACAGGGGATAACTATGGCTACACCTTC
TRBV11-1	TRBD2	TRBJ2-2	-	CASSLSTSVGGELFF	TGTGCCAGCAGCTTAAGTACTAGCGTCGGCGGGGAGCTGTTTTTT
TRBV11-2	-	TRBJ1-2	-	CASSATTGYGYTF	TGTGCCAGCAGCGCTACAACAGGCTATGGCTACACCTTC
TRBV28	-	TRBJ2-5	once	CASSFGEDVETQYF	TGTGCCAGCAGTTTTGGGGAGGATGTTGAGACCCAGTACTTC
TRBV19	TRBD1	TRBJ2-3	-	CASRDRGTDTQYF	TGTGCCAGTAGGGACAGGGGCACAGATACGCAGTATTTT
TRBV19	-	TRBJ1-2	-	CASVRTTGANYGYTF	TGTGCCAGTGTTCGAACGACAGGTGCAAACTATGGCTACACCTTC
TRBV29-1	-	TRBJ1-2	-	CSVEINGVYTF	TGCAGCGTTGAGATAAACGGAGTCTACACCTTC
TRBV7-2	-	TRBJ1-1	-	CASSSGRVGRTEAFF	TGTGCCAGCAGTTCGGGGAGGGTGGGGAGAACTGAAGCTTTCTTT